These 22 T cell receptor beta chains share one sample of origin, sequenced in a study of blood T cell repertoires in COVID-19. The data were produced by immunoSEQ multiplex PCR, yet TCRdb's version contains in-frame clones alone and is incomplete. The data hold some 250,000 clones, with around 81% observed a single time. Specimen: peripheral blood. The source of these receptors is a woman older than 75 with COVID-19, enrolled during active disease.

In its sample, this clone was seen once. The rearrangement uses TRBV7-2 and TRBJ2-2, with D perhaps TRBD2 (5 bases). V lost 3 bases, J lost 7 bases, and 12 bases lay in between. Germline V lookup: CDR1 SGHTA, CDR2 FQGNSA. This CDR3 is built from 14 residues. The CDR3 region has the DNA TGTGCCAGCAGCTTCATAACCGGGGTCGGGGAGCTGTTTTTT. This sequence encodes CASSFITGVGELFF.

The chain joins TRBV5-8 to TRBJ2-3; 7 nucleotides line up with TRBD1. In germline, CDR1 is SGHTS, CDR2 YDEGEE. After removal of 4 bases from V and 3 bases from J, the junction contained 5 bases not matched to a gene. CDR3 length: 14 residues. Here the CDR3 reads CASSPGQWTDTQYF. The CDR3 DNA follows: TGTGCCAGCAGCCCGGGACAGTGGACAGATACGCAGTATTTT.

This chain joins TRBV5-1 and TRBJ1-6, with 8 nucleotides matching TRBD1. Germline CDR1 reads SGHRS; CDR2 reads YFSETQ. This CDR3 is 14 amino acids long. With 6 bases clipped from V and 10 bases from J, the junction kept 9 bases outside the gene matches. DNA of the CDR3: TGCGCCAGCACAACAGGACAGGGTTTCTCACCCCTCCACTTT. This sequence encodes CASTTGQGFSPLHF.

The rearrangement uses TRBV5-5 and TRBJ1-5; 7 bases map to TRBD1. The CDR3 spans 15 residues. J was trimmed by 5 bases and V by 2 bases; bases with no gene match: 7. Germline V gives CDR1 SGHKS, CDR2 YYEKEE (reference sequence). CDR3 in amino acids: CASSFIGGIDQPQHF. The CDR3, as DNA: TGTGCCAGCAGCTTTATAGGGGGCATCGATCAGCCCCAGCATTTT. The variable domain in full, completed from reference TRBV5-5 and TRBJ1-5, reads DAGVTQSPTHLIKTRGQQVTLRCSPISGHKSVSWYQQVLGQGPQFIFQYYEKEERGRGNFPDRFSARQFPNYSSELNVNALLLGDSALYLCASSFIGGIDQPQHFGDGTRLSIL.

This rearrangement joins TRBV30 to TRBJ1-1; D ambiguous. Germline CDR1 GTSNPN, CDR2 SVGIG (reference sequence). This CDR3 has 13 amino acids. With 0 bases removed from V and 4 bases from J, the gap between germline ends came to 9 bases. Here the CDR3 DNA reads TGTGCCTGGAGTGTCCGGGAAGGCACTGAAGCTTTCTTT. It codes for CAWSVREGTEAFF.

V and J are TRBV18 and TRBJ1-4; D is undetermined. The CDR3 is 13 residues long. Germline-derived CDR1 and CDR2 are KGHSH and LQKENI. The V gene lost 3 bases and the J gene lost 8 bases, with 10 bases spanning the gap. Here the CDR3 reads CASSPELKEKLFF. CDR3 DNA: TGTGCCAGCTCACCGGAGTTGAAGGAAAAACTGTTTTTT.

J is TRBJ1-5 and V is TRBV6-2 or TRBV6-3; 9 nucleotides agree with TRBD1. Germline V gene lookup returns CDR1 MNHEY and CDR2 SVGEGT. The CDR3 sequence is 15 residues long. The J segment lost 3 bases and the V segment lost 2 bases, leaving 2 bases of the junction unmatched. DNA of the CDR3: TGTGCCAGCAGTTACGGGACAGGGAACAATCAGCCCCAGCATTTT. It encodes CASSYGTGNNQPQHF.

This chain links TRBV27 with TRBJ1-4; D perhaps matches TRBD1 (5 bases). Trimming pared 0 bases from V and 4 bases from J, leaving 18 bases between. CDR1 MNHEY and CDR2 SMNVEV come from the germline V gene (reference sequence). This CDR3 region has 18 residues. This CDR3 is CASSLSFADQQGNEKLFF. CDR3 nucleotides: TGTGCCAGCAGTTTATCGTTCGCAGACCAGCAGGGTAATGAAAAACTGTTTTTT.

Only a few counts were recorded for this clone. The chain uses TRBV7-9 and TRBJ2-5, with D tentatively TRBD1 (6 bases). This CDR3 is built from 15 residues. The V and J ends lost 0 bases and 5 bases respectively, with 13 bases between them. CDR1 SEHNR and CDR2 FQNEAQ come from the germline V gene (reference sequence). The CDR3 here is CASSLAVGARETQYF. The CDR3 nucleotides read TGTGCCAGCAGCTTAGCCGTGGGGGCCCGGGAGACCCAGTACTTC.

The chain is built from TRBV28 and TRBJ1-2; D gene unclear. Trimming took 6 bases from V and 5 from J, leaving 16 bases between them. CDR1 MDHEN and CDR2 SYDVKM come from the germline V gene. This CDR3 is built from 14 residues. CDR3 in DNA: TGTGCCAGCAGCCCTCAGCTATTCGGGTATGGCTACACCTTC. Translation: CASSPQLFGYGYTF.

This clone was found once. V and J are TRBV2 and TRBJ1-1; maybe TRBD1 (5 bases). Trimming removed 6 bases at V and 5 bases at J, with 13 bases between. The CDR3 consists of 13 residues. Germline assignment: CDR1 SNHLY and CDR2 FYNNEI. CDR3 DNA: TGTGCCAGCAGATCCAGGGCTTTAACTGAAGCTTTCTTT. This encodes CASRSRALTEAFF.

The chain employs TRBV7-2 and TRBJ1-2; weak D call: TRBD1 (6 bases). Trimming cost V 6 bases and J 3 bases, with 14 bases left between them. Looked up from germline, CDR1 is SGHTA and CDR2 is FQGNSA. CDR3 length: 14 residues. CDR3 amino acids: CASRGGGGDYGYTF. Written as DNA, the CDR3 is TGTGCCAGCAGGGGAGGGGGAGGGGACTATGGCTACACCTTC.

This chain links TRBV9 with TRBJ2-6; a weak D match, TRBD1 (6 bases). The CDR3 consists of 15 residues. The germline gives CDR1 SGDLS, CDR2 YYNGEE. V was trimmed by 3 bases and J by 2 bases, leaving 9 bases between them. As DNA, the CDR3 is TGTGCCAGCAGCGCTACAGGGACTGGGGCCAACGTCCTGACTTTC. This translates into CASSATGTGANVLTF.

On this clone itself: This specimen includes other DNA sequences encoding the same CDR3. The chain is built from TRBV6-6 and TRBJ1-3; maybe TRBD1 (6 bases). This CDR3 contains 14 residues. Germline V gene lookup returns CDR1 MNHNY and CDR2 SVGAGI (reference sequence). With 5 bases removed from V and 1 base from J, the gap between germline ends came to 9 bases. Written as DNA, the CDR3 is TGTGCCAGCAGTCCTACAGGGTCTGGAAACACCATATATTTT. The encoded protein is CASSPTGSGNTIYF.

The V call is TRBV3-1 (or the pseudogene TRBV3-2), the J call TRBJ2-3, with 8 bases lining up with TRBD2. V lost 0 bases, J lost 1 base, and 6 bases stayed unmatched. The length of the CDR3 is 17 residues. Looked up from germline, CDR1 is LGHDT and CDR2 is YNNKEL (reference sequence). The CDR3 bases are TGTGCCAGCAGCCAAGATAGGCCGGGGGGGGGCACAGATACGCAGTATTTT. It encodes CASSQDRPGGGTDTQYF.

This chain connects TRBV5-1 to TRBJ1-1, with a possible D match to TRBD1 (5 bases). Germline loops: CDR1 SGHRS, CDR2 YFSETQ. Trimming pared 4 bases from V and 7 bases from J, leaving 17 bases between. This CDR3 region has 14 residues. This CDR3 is CASSPAGPLGEAFF. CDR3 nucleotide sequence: TGCGCCAGCAGCCCGGCGGGACCCTTGGGTGAAGCTTTCTTT. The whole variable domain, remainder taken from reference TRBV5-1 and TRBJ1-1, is KAGVTQTPRYLIKTRGQQVTLSCSPISGHRSVSWYQQTPGQGLQFLFEYFSETQRNKGNFPGRFSGRQFSNSRSEMNVSTLELGDSALYLCASSPAGPLGEAFFGQGTRLTVV.

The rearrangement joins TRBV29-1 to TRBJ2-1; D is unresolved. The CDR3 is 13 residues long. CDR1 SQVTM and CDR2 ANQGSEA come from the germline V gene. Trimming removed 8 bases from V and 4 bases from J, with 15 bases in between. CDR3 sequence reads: CSTKNSYYNEQFF. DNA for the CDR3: TGCAGCACTAAGAACTCCTATTACAATGAGCAGTTCTTC.

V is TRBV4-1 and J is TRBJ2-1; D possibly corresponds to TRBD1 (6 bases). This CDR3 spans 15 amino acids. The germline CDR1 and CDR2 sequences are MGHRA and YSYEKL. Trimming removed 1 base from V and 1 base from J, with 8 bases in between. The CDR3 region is CASSQGGQSYNEQFF. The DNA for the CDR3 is TGCGCCAGCAGCCAAGGGGGGCAGTCCTACAATGAGCAGTTCTTC.

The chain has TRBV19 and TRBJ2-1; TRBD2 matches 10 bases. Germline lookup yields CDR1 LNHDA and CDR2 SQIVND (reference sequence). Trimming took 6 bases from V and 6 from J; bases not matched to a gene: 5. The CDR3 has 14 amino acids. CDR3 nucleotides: TGTGCCAGTAGAACTAGCGGGGCTATCAATGAGCAGTTCTTC. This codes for CASRTSGAINEQFF.

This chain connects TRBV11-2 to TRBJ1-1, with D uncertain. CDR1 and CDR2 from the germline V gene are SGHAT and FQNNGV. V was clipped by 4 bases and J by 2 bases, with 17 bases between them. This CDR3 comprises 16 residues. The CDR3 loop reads CASSSPPGYLNTEAFF. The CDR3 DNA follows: TGTGCCAGCAGCTCCCCCCCGGGGTACTTAAACACTGAAGCTTTCTTT.

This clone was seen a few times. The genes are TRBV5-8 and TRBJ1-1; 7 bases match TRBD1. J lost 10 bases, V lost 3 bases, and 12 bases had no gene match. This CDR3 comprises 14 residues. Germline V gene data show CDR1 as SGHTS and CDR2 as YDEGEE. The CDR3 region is CASSYSPETGLAFF. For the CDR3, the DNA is TGTGCCAGCAGCTACTCCCCGGAGACAGGGTTAGCTTTCTTT.

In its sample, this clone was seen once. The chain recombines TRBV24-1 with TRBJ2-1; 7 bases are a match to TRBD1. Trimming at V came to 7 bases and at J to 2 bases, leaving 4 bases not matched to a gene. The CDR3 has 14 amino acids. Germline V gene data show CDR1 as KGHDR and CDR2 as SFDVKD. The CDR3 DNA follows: TGTGCCACCAGGGGGACAGCCCCCTACAATGAGCAGTTCTTC. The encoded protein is CATRGTAPYNEQFF.